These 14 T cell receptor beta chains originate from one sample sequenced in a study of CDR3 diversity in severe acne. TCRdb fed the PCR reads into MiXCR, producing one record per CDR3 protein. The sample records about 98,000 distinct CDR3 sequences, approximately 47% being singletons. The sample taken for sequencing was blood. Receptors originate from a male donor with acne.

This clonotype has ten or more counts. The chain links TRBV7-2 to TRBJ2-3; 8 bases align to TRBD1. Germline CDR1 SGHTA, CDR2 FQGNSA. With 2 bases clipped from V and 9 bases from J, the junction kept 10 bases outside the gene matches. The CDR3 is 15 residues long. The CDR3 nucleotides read TGTGCCAGCAGCTTAACTCAGGGGGCACTAAACACGCAGTATTTT. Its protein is CASSLTQGALNTQYF.

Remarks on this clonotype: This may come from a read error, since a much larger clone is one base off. This chain's CDR3 is CASSLMLAGGPSYEQYV. The CDR3 DNA sequence: TGTGCCAGCAGTTTAATGCTAGCGGGAGGCCCTTCCTACGAGCAGTACGTC. The chain joins TRBV12-3 or TRBV12-4 to TRBJ2-7; the match to TRBD2 covers 11 bases. Trimming cost V 2 bases and J 1 base; bases outside gene matches: 7. The CDR3 runs to 17 residues.

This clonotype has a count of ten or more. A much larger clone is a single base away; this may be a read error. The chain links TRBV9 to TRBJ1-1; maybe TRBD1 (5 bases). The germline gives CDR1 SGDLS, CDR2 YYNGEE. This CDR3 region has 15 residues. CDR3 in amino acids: CASSETGGAFTGAFF. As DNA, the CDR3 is TGTGCCAGCAGCGAGACGGGGGGTGCGTTCACTGGAGCTTTCTTT.

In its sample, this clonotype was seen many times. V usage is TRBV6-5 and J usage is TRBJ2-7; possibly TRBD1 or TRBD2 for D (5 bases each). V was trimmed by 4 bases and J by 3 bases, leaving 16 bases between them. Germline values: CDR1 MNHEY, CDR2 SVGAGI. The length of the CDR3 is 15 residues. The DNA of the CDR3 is TGTGCCAGCAGTTTCCATGTCGGGGCAGACTACGAGCAGTACTTC. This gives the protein CASSFHVGADYEQYF.

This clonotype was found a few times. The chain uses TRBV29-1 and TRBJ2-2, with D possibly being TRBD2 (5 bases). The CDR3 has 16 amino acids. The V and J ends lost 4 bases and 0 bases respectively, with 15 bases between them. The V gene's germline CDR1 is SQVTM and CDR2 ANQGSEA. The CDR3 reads CSVGFGPGTNTGELFF. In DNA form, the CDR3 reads TGCAGCGTTGGTTTTGGTCCGGGGACGAACACCGGGGAGCTGTTTTTT.

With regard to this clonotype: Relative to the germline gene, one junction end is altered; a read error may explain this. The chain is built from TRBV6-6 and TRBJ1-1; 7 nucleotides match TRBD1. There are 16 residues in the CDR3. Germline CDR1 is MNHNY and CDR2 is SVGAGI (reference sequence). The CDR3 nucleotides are TGTGCCAGCAGTGATGGGGACAGTTACATGAACACCGAAGCTTTCTTT. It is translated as CASSDGDSYMNTEAFF.

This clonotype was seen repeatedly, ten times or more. The CDR3 sequence: CASTGTGGNTEAFF. The DNA for the CDR3 is TGTGCCAGCACCGGGACAGGAGGGAACACTGAAGCTTTCTTT. The chain couples TRBV2 to TRBJ1-1; 8 bases are a match to TRBD1. This CDR3 is 14 amino acids long. Looked up from germline, CDR1 is SNHLY and CDR2 is FYNNEI. The V gene end was trimmed by 7 bases and the J gene end by 1 base; junction bases not matched to a gene: 5.

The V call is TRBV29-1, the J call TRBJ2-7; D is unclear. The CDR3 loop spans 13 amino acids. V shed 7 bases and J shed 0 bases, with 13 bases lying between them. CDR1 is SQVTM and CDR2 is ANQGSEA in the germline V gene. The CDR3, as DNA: TGCAGCGCGTCGACATTGAGCTCCTACGAGCAGTACTTC. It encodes CSASTLSSYEQYF.

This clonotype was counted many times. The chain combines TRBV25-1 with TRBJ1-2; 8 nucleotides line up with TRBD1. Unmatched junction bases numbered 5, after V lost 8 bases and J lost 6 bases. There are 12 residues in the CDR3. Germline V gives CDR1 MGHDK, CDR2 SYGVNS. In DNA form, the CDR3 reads TGTGCCAGCGGACAGGGAATAGATGGCTACACCTTC. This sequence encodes CASGQGIDGYTF.

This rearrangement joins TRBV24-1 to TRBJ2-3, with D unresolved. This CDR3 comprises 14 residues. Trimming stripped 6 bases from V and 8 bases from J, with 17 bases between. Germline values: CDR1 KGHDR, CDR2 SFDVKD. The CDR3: CATSPLSPDGTQYF. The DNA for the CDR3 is TGTGCCACCAGTCCTCTTAGCCCGGACGGTACGCAGTATTTT.

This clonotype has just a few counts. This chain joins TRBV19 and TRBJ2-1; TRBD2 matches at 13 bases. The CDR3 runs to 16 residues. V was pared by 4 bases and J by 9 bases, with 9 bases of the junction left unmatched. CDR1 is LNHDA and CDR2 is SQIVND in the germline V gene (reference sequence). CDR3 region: CASSRTSGSSNGEQFF. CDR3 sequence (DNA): TGTGCCAGTAGTAGGACTAGCGGGAGCTCGAACGGTGAGCAGTTCTTC.

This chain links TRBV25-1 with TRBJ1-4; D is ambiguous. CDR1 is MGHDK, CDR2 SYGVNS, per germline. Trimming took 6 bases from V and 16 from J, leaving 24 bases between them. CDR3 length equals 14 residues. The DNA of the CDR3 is TGTGCCAGCAGACCCTCTTCCCCAAATGAAGAGCCGTTTTTT. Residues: CASRPSSPNEEPFF.

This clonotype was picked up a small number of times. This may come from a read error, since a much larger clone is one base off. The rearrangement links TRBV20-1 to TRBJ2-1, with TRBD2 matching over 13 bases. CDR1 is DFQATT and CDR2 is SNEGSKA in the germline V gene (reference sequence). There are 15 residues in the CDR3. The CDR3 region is CSATGLAGVGNEQSF. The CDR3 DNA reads TGCAGTGCTACCGGACTAGCGGGAGTCGGCAATGAGCAGTCCTTC.

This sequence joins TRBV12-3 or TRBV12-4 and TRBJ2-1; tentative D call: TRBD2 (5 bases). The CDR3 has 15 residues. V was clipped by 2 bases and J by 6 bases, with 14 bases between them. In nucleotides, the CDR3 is TGTGCCAGCAGTTTAAAGGGAGCTTATGGCAATGAGCAGTTCTTC. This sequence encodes CASSLKGAYGNEQFF.